This is a list of T cell receptor beta chains from one sample in a study of blood T cell repertoires in COVID-19. Profiled with immunoSEQ multiplex PCR; TCRdb holds only in-frame clones, not every one. The profile shows approximately 290,000 clones, approximately 86% of them singletons. Sequenced: peripheral blood. These receptors originate from a human donor with COVID-19, enrolled during active disease. The donor label of this sample is uncertain. The CDR3 runs from the conserved cysteine through the conserved F or W. Each record gives: V gene, D gene, J gene, clone size, CDR3 DNA, CDR3 protein. A D gene is named only where the DNA matches it firmly. Clone size is shown for a subset of rows, as once, few, many or a class of expanded clone.

TRBV12-3/TRBV12-4,NA,TRBJ1-5,few,TGTGCCAGCAGCTCCGCTAGGACCCAGCATTTT,CASSSARTQHF
TRBV25-1,NA,TRBJ1-6,once,TGTGCCAGCAGGGGCAGTGAGTCACCCCTCCACTTT,CASRGSESPLHF
TRBV6-2/TRBV6-3,TRBD1,TRBJ1-5,NA,TGTGCCAGCAGTTACTTCATCCGGGACAGCCATAGCAATCAGCCCCAGCATTTT,CASSYFIRDSHSNQPQHF
TRBV7-9,TRBD2,TRBJ2-3,NA,TGTGCTATTACGTCGACTAGCGGGAACGCCTTGAATACGCAGTATTTT,CAITSTSGNALNTQYF
TRBV7-8,TRBD2,TRBJ2-3,NA,TGTGCCAGCAGCCTACGGACTAGCGGGAGTGGGGCGGATACGCAGTATTTT,CASSLRTSGSGADTQYF
TRBV27,TRBD2,TRBJ2-5,NA,TGTGCCAGCTGGGGACTAGCGGGAGTAGAGACCCAGTACTTC,CASWGLAGVETQYF
TRBV20-1,NA,TRBJ1-2,NA,TGCAGTGCGTCCACAGGCTCTGGCTACACCTTC,CSASTGSGYTF
TRBV28,TRBD1,TRBJ1-6,NA,TGTGCCAGCAGTTTAGTCAGGGGGCAATCACCCCTCCACTTT,CASSLVRGQSPLHF
TRBV5-6,NA,TRBJ1-2,NA,TGTGCCAGCAGCTTGGGGGCCGGACTAAATTATGGCTACACCTTC,CASSLGAGLNYGYTF
TRBV11-1,TRBD1,TRBJ2-2,NA,TGTGCCAGCAGCTCCGGGACAGGGGCCACCGGGGAGCTGTTTTTT,CASSSGTGATGELFF
TRBV28,TRBD1,TRBJ2-7,NA,TGTGCCAGCACCCCGGGACAGGCGTACTCCTACGAGCAGTACTTC,CASTPGQAYSYEQYF
TRBV6-5,NA,TRBJ1-3,NA,TGTGCCAGCAGTTTCGGTATCTCTGGAAACACCATATATTTT,CASSFGISGNTIYF
TRBV28,TRBD1,TRBJ1-1,NA,TGTGCCAGCAGTCCCACACCGGGACAGAAAGCTTTCTTT,CASSPTPGQKAFF
TRBV19,NA,TRBJ2-7,NA,TGTGCCAGTAGTATAGGAACAGGGAATCCCTACGAGCAGTACTTC,CASSIGTGNPYEQYF
TRBV6-6,NA,TRBJ1-3,NA,TGTGCCAGCAGTTACCCCGCGATAAAAGGAAACACCATATATTTT,CASSYPAIKGNTIYF
TRBV6-5,TRBD1,TRBJ1-1,NA,TGTGCCAGCAGTTCCGGACAGGTCCTAGGAACTGAAGCTTTCTTT,CASSSGQVLGTEAFF
TRBV28,TRBD2,TRBJ2-3,once,TGTGCCAGCAGTTCCTCGGGTAGCGGGAGAGATACGCAGTATTTT,CASSSSGSGRDTQYF
TRBV3-1/TRBV3-2,TRBD2,TRBJ2-1,NA,TGTGCCAGCAGCCAAGATCTAGCGGGAGGGCCGCTCTACAATGAGCAGTTCTTC,CASSQDLAGGPLYNEQFF
TRBV24-1,TRBD1,TRBJ1-3,once,TGTGCCACCAGTGACCTCCGGACAGGGCACTCTGGAAACACCATATATTTT,CATSDLRTGHSGNTIYF
TRBV28,TRBD1,TRBJ1-6,NA,TGTGCCAGCCGTGAAGTTGGACAGGGGCGTCAGGGTAATTCACCCCTCCACTTT,CASREVGQGRQGNSPLHF
TRBV5-6,NA,TRBJ2-1,NA,TGTGCCAGCAGCCCGACCCCTAGCATCGATGAGCAGTTCTTC,CASSPTPSIDEQFF
TRBV15,NA,TRBJ1-4,NA,TGTGCCACCCGTGTAGGGGAAACGAATGAAAAACTGTTTTTT,CATRVGETNEKLFF
TRBV5-6,NA,TRBJ1-4,NA,TGTGCCAGCACGTACGGGGGGAAACTGTTTTTT,CASTYGGKLFF
TRBV19,TRBD1,TRBJ1-1,NA,TGTGCCAGTAGTAAAGGACAGGGGGGAGGACGCGACACTGAAGCTTTCTTT,CASSKGQGGGRDTEAFF
TRBV3-1/TRBV3-2,NA,TRBJ1-2,NA,TGTGCCAGCAGCCAAGATACTCAGGTTGGAGGCTACACCTTC,CASSQDTQVGGYTF
TRBV9,NA,TRBJ1-6,NA,TGTGCCAGCAGCGTAGCTGTCGGCGGCGATAATTCACCCCTCCACTTT,CASSVAVGGDNSPLHF
TRBV28,TRBD1,TRBJ1-5,NA,TGTGCCAGCAGAATACCGGGACAGTTCAATCAGCCCCAGCATTTT,CASRIPGQFNQPQHF
TRBV6-1,NA,TRBJ2-7,NA,TGTGCCAGCAGTGAAAATGGTTACACAAACTACGAGCAGTACTTC,CASSENGYTNYEQYF
TRBV28,NA,TRBJ1-1,few,TGTGCCAGCAGTGACCACCATTACGAGGGTAACACTGAAGCTTTCTTT,CASSDHHYEGNTEAFF
TRBV5-1,TRBD1,TRBJ1-3,NA,TGCGCCAGCAGCTTATGGGACAGGGGGCTACCGAGCTCTGGAAACACCATATATTTT,CASSLWDRGLPSSGNTIYF